The 2 T cell receptor beta chains below were found in one sample sequenced in a study of blood T cell repertoires in COVID-19. TCRdb's table, derived via immunoSEQ multiplex PCR, lists solely in-frame clones and lacks some. Of roughly 230,000 clones listed, under 90% are singletons. Material: peripheral blood. These receptors all come from an elderly woman with COVID-19, enrolled during active disease.

The chain is built from TRBV6-5 and TRBJ2-5; D is perhaps TRBD1 (6 bases). Per the germline V gene, CDR1 is MNHEY and CDR2 is SVGAGI. Trimming removed 11 bases at V and 5 bases at J, with 21 bases between. CDR3 size: 14 residues. CDR3 nucleotides: TGTGCCTCCAGCCCGGCCGGCAGGGGTGAGACCCAGTACTTC. Translated, it gives CASSPAGRGETQYF.

This chain's CDR3 is CASTTPGQGSSPLHF. The CDR3 DNA reads TGTGCCAGCACCACGCCGGGACAAGGGTCTTCACCCCTCCACTTT. This chain joins TRBV6-5 and TRBJ1-6, with D possibly TRBD1 on 6 matching bases. CDR1 is MNHEY and CDR2 is SVGAGI in the germline V gene. The V end was cut by 7 bases, the J end by 9 bases, with 19 bases between. The CDR3 consists of 15 residues.